This entry is about one T cell receptor beta chain. Its specificity is unknown. Uncultured naive and memory CD4+ T cells supplied DNA for deep TCR-beta sequencing. Method: immunoSEQ multiplex PCR; TCRdb's copy keeps in-frame clones and lacks some. Of around 56,000 clones in the sample, 86% were seen once. Before the COVID-19 pandemic, during about 2011-2019, CD4+ T cells were taken from unexposed donors. Per the germline V gene, CDR1 is WNHNN and CDR2 is SYGVQD (reference sequence). V was cut by 3 bases and J by 0 bases, with 6 bases left in between. CDR3 length: 14 amino acids. The data derive from a study of CD4 T cells in relation to SARS-CoV-2 and coronaviruses. General study results and limits: This crossreactivity analysis covered spike protein alone, no other viral proteins. Compared with monoreactive clones, crossreactive clones showed significantly weaker SARS-CoV-2 expansion.

The source of this sequence is a human donor in good health. Material for sequencing was memory CD4+ T cells from PBMCs. The V call is TRBV10-1, the J call TRBJ1-3; D not resolved. This chain's CDR3 is CASSEGSSGNTIYF. CDR3 nucleotides: TGCGCCAGCAGTGAAGGGAGCTCTGGAAACACCATATATTTT.